A selection of T cell receptor beta chains follows, all from one sample in a study of regulatory T cells in long-lasting Graves disease. TCRdb analysed the multiplex PCR reads with MiXCR anew, one entry per CDR3 protein. The sample has 400,000 to 600,000 distinct CDR3 sequences; roughly 21% are singletons. The sample consisted of peripheral blood mononuclear cells (PBMCs), taken when the disease was refractory, from a patient treated with antithyroid drugs. The receptors stem from a female donor with Graves disease. Both conserved end residues are part of each CDR3. Each record gives: D gene, V gene, clone size, J gene, CDR3 DNA, CDR3 protein. A D gene is named only where the DNA matches it firmly. Size tells how often a clone was seen (once, few, many) or the class of an expanded clone, and some rows leave it out.

NA	TRBV5-1	few	TRBJ2-7	TGCGCCAGCAGCTTGGTGCCATCAGGGGAGCAGTACTTC	CASSLVPSGEQYF
NA	TRBV12-3/TRBV12-4	many	TRBJ1-2	TGTGCCAGCAGTTTATCCGTGACGGTCGGGGGCTACACCTTC	CASSLSVTVGGYTF
NA	TRBV20-1	few	TRBJ1-5	TGCAGTGCACTAGGGTTTTATAGCAATCAGCCCCAGCATTTT	CSALGFYSNQPQHF
NA	TRBV25-1	few	TRBJ2-5	TGTGCCAGCAGTGAATTGCTAGTGGGAGAGACCCAGTACTTC	CASSELLVGETQYF
TRBD2	TRBV12-3/TRBV12-4	many	TRBJ2-7	TGTGCCAGCAGCGGTAGCGGGAGGGCCTACGAGCAGTACTTC	CASSGSGRAYEQYF
NA	TRBV10-3	many	TRBJ1-2	TGTGCCATCAGTGAGACCCCCCAGGCCGCCTATGGCTACACCTTC	CAISETPQAAYGYTF
NA	TRBV7-2	few	TRBJ1-3	TGTGCCAGCACCGGATTTGAATCTGGAAACACCATATATTTT	CASTGFESGNTIYF
NA	TRBV19	few	TRBJ1-2	TGTGCCAGTAGTATAGGCGTAGGGGACTATGGCTACACCTTC	CASSIGVGDYGYTF
NA	TRBV10-3	NA	TRBJ1-2	TGTGCCAGCTTGATGTATGGGACGCTCGGCTACACCTTC	CASLMYGTLGYTF
NA	TRBV12-3/TRBV12-4	many	TRBJ2-5	TGTGCCAGCAGTCCTCGGTGGGGGACGGAGACCCAGTACTTC	CASSPRWGTETQYF
NA	TRBV6-1	NA	TRBJ1-2	TGTGCCAGCAGCCAAAACCCACCTGGCTACACCTTC	CASSQNPPGYTF
NA	TRBV15	many	TRBJ1-5	TGTGCCACCAGCAGAGTGGCGGATCAGCCCCAGCATTTT	CATSRVADQPQHF
NA	TRBV19	few	TRBJ1-2	TGTGCCAGTAGTATAGATAGGGGATCCGGCTACACCTTC	CASSIDRGSGYTF
NA	TRBV28	many	TRBJ2-7	TGTGCCAGCCGAGCTACAGGGCACATCATATCCTACGAGCAGTACTTC	CASRATGHIISYEQYF
NA	TRBV7-9	few	TRBJ1-4	TGTGCCAGCAGTTACAATCGAGCGAATGAAAAACTGTTTTTT	CASSYNRANEKLFF
TRBD1	TRBV28	many	TRBJ1-1	TGTGCCAGCAGCCAGGGACAGGGGTGGAACACTGAAGCTTTCTTT	CASSQGQGWNTEAFF
NA	TRBV7-9	NA	TRBJ1-1	TGTGCCAGCAGTCCCACAACGATGGGAACTGAAGCTTTCTTT	CASSPTTMGTEAFF
NA	TRBV5-8	few	TRBJ2-7	TGTGCCAGCAGCTTGGAACCGGACTTTCCCTACGAGCAGTACTTC	CASSLEPDFPYEQYF
NA	TRBV11-2	many	TRBJ1-2	TGTGCCAGCAGCTTAGTCGGGGGAAGGAGTGGCTACACCTTC	CASSLVGGRSGYTF
TRBD2	TRBV7-8	NA	TRBJ2-3	TGTGCCAGCAGCGAACATGCGACTAGCGGGCTCTGGGGCGGGCAGTATTTT	CASSEHATSGLWGGQYF
TRBD1	TRBV29-1	NA	TRBJ2-7	TGCAGCGCTGTAAAACCGGGACAGGGCTACGAGCAGTACTTC	CSAVKPGQGYEQYF
NA	TRBV7-3	many	TRBJ2-5	TGTGCCAGCAGCTCGGGGCACGGAGAGACCCAGTACTTC	CASSSGHGETQYF
NA	TRBV27	many	TRBJ1-2	TGTGCCAGCAGTCCTGGAGGATCTAACTATGGCTACACCTTC	CASSPGGSNYGYTF
NA	TRBV7-9	NA	TRBJ2-5	TGTGCCAGCAGCTCCAATGTGGGGGGAGAGACCCAGTACTTC	CASSSNVGGETQYF
NA	TRBV6-1	NA	TRBJ1-2	TGTGCCAGCAGTCAATCCTCACAGGGTGTCTATGGCTACACCTTC	CASSQSSQGVYGYTF
TRBD2	TRBV7-8	few	TRBJ2-5	TGTGCCAGCAGGGGACTAGGAAAAGAGACCCAGTACTTC	CASRGLGKETQYF
NA	TRBV12-3/TRBV12-4	many	TRBJ1-1	TGTGCCAGCAGCACTCGAGGAGAGAACACTGAAGCTTTCTTT	CASSTRGENTEAFF
NA	TRBV28	NA	TRBJ2-3	TGTGCCAGCAGTTTAGTTAGGAGCGGCTCAGATACGCAGTATTTT	CASSLVRSGSDTQYF
NA	TRBV29-1	NA	TRBJ1-1	TGCAGCGTTTACCCCACACGGGGTGAAGCTTTCTTT	CSVYPTRGEAFF
NA	TRBV2	NA	TRBJ1-6	TGTGCCAGCAGTAGTCGGGGAAATTCACCCCTCCACTTT	CASSSRGNSPLHF
NA	TRBV28	many	TRBJ1-6	TGTGCCAGCAGTCCCACTCAGGGACCCAATTCACCCCTCCACTTT	CASSPTQGPNSPLHF
NA	TRBV7-3	NA	TRBJ2-2	TGTGCCAGCAGCTCCACATTAGATGCCGGGGAGCTGTTTTTT	CASSSTLDAGELFF
NA	TRBV10-3	once	TRBJ1-1	TGTGCCATCAGTGAGGGACTTACGGGCGAAGCTTTCTTT	CAISEGLTGEAFF
NA	TRBV18	few	TRBJ1-6	TGTGCCAGCTCACAACGAGTGGAGCTTAATTCACCCCTCCACTTT	CASSQRVELNSPLHF
NA	TRBV28	many	TRBJ1-4	TGTGCCAGCAGTCCCGACGGGAATGAAAAACTGTTTTTT	CASSPDGNEKLFF
TRBD1	TRBV5-1	few	TRBJ2-7	TGCGCCAGCAGCAGAGGAAGGGACAGAATCTCCTACGAGCAGTACTTC	CASSRGRDRISYEQYF
NA	TRBV30	NA	TRBJ2-7	TGTGCCTGGTCCACCCGATTAGGGCAGTACTTC	CAWSTRLGQYF
TRBD1	TRBV11-2	NA	TRBJ2-3	TGTGCCAGCAGCCCACGTAAGACAGGGGATGTGTCGTATTTT	CASSPRKTGDVSYF
NA	TRBV30	few	TRBJ1-1	TGTGCCTGGAGTGTAATGGAGATGAACACTGAAGCTTTCTTT	CAWSVMEMNTEAFF
TRBD2	TRBV20-1	few	TRBJ2-7	TGCAGTGCTAGAGATTTGCGGGAGGGTGCGGAGGGCGAGCAGTACTTC	CSARDLREGAEGEQYF
NA	TRBV7-2	few	TRBJ1-4	TGTGCCAGCAGCTTTTCCTCGTCGAATGAAAAACTGTTTTTT	CASSFSSSNEKLFF
NA	TRBV25-1	NA	TRBJ1-4	TGTGCCAGCGAGTTTAATGAAAAACTGTTTTTT	CASEFNEKLFF
TRBD1	TRBV20-1	many	TRBJ1-1	TGCAGTGCTAGCGGACAGGGGAACACTGAAGCTTTCTTT	CSASGQGNTEAFF
TRBD1	TRBV11-2	many	TRBJ1-2	TGTGCCAGCAGCTCCCCGGGACAGGGTCGGGGCTACACCTTC	CASSSPGQGRGYTF
NA	TRBV29-1	few	TRBJ1-5	TGCAGCGTTGACTCAGGGCGCGGGCAGCCCCAGCATTTT	CSVDSGRGQPQHF
NA	TRBV7-2	NA	TRBJ1-1	TGTGCCAGCAGCGAACCGAGAAACACTGAAGCTTTCTTT	CASSEPRNTEAFF
NA	TRBV20-1	NA	TRBJ2-5	TGCAGTGCTAGAGATTGGGGGGAGACCCAGTACTTC	CSARDWGETQYF
NA	TRBV11-3	many	TRBJ2-5	TGTGCCAGCAGCTTAGGACCCCGCGGATCTACGTGGGGTCCCCAAGAGACCCAGTACTTC	CASSLGPRGSTWGPQETQYF
NA	TRBV11-2	few	TRBJ1-1	TGTGCCAGCAGCTTAAGGCAGATGAACACTGAAGCTCTCTTT	CASSLRQMNTEALF